This T cell receptor (beta chain) was retrieved from a study of blood T cell repertoires in COVID-19. In the study overall: The analysed material was cDNA or gDNA that came from T cells, B-cell-depleted T cells, or PBMCs.

Repertoires were generated with immunoSEQ multiplex PCR, while TCRdb's copy carries only in-frame clones and drops some. The table lists 30,000 or so clones, about 78% of them singletons, with around a third in the top ten. V was shortened by 3 bases and J by 10 bases, with 18 bases between the two germline ends. The germline V gene encodes CDR1 LNHDA and CDR2 SQIVND (reference sequence). The CDR3 sequence is 14 residues long. Only a few counts were recorded for this clone. Sequenced input: peripheral blood. The receptor's source is an elderly man with acute or convalescent COVID-19. The J gene is TRBJ1-1, the V gene TRBV19, with D tentatively TRBD1 (5 bases). CDR3 DNA: TGTGCCAGTAGTATGGGGGGAGGACCCCGAGGAGCTTTCTTT. Translated: CASSMGGGPRGAFF. The complete variable domain, with remaining parts taken from reference TRBV19 and TRBJ1-1, reads DGGITQSPKYLFRKEGQNVTLSCEQNLNHDAMYWYRQDPGQGLRLIYYSQIVNDFQKGDIAEGYSVSREKKESFPLTVTSAQKNPTAFYLCASSMGGGPRGAFFGQGTRLTVV.